This passage covers 12 T cell receptor beta chains from one sample sequenced in a study of T-cell memory formation after mild COVID-19. TCRdb called the 5' RACE reads again in MiXCR, with one record for every CDR3 protein. The table records around 470,000 distinct CDR3 sequences, 20% of them present only once. Sample: PBMCs or a T cell subset sorted from them (not recorded which). The source of these receptors is an adult woman who had mild COVID-19 (a few samples of this study predate the infection). Cell type and time point are not known.

This clonotype was observed a handful of times. CDR3 sequence (DNA): TGTGCCAGCAGCCTCCTAGGGACTGCAGTTAACTATGGCTACACCTTC. Its translation is CASSLLGTAVNYGYTF. V usage is TRBV6-2 or TRBV6-3 and J usage is TRBJ1-2; D possibly corresponds to TRBD1 (5 bases). V lost 6 bases and J 1 base, leaving 18 bases between the germline ends. The germline gives CDR1 MNHEY, CDR2 SVGEGT. The length of the CDR3 is 16 residues.

The rearrangement uses TRBV2 and TRBJ2-7; D unclear. Trimming removed 3 bases at V and 3 bases at J, with 18 bases between. The CDR3 sequence is 16 residues long. Germline V gene sequence: CDR1 SNHLY, CDR2 FYNNEI. The CDR3 region is CASSDGRQRLHYEQYF. In DNA, the CDR3 is TGTGCCAGCAGTGATGGAAGGCAGAGACTTCACTACGAGCAGTACTTC.

This clonotype has more than one count but fewer than ten. The rearrangement joins TRBV7-2 to TRBJ1-5; weak D call: TRBD1 (5 bases). This CDR3 has 15 residues. The germline CDR1 and CDR2 sequences are SGHTA and FQGNSA. V was pared by 5 bases and J by 3 bases, with 14 bases between. The CDR3 here is CASSKAGPNNQPQHF. CDR3 DNA sequence: TGTGCCAGCAGCAAGGCAGGGCCTAACAATCAGCCCCAGCATTTT.

The chain carries TRBV29-1 and TRBJ2-7, with 8 bases fitting TRBD1. The length of the CDR3 is 15 residues. J lost 4 bases, V lost 1 base, and 9 bases had no gene match. Germline V gives CDR1 SQVTM, CDR2 ANQGSEA. The CDR3 region has the DNA TGCAGCGTTGAAGCCCGGGACAGGACCATATACGAGCAGTACTTC. Its translation is CSVEARDRTIYEQYF.

There are a few counts of this clonotype. The rearrangement uses TRBV7-9 and TRBJ2-5; 9 bases are shared with TRBD2. Germline V gives CDR1 SEHNR, CDR2 FQNEAQ (reference sequence). V lost 0 bases, J lost 0 bases, and 8 bases stayed unmatched. This CDR3 region has 18 residues. Written as DNA, the CDR3 is TGTGCCAGCAGCTTAGCGTTTCGACTAGCGGAGGACCAAGAGACCCAGTACTTC. Translation: CASSLAFRLAEDQETQYF.

This clonotype came up a few times. The chain combines TRBV9 with TRBJ2-1; the match to TRBD2 covers 7 bases. The CDR3 runs to 12 residues. Looked up from germline, CDR1 is SGDLS and CDR2 is YYNGEE. The ends lost 7 bases at V and 5 bases at J; junction bases unmatched: 3. This chain's CDR3 is CASGGGNNEQFF. The CDR3 bases are TGTGCCAGCGGCGGGGGTAACAATGAGCAGTTCTTC.

This clonotype showed up many times. The chain couples TRBV5-5 to TRBJ2-5; TRBD1 might be the D (6 bases). V lost 2 bases and J 2 bases, leaving 16 bases between the germline ends. The CDR3 has 16 amino acids. Germline loops: CDR1 SGHKS, CDR2 YYEKEE (reference sequence). In DNA form, the CDR3 reads TGTGCCAGCAGCTTCGGCAGGGGACCCACACAAGAGACCCAGTACTTC. Protein: CASSFGRGPTQETQYF.

CDR3: CASGRGRTSYEQYF. DNA for the CDR3: TGTGCCAGCGGGAGGGGACGGACCTCCTACGAGCAGTACTTC. The genes are TRBV5-6 and TRBJ2-7, with 7 nucleotides matching TRBD2. Per germline, CDR1 SGHDT and CDR2 YYEEEE. V shed 7 bases and J 0 bases; nucleotides not matched to a gene: 7. The CDR3 loop spans 14 amino acids.

The rearrangement joins TRBV15 to TRBJ2-7, with a possible D match to TRBD1 (5 bases). This CDR3 is 13 amino acids long. Per germline, CDR1 LNHNV and CDR2 YYDKDF (reference sequence). Between the trimmed V and J ends, which lost 5 bases and 1 base, there was a span of 9 bases. For the CDR3, the DNA is TGTGCCACCAGCCCAGGGTGGTCCTACGAGCAGTACTTC. It encodes CATSPGWSYEQYF.

This clonotype was recorded a few times. The chain has TRBV19 and TRBJ1-4, with 7 bases matching TRBD1. The CDR3 loop spans 13 amino acids. V shed 5 bases and J 8 bases; nucleotides not matched to a gene: 5. The V gene's germline CDR1 is LNHDA and CDR2 SQIVND (reference sequence). In nucleotides, the CDR3 is TGTGCCAGTAGTCCGACAGGGCGAGAAAAACTGTTTTTT. Amino acid sequence: CASSPTGREKLFF.

The rearrangement links TRBV10-1 to TRBJ2-2; D might be TRBD2 (6 bases). In germline, CDR1 is WNHNN, CDR2 SYGVQD (reference sequence). CDR3 length equals 21 residues. Trimming cost V 4 bases and J 0 bases, with 27 bases left between them. This CDR3 reads CASSVGLGGATIPSNTGELFF. The DNA for the CDR3 is TGCGCCAGCAGTGTAGGCCTGGGGGGTGCAACAATCCCATCGAACACCGGGGAGCTGTTTTTT.

The chain couples TRBV5-1 to TRBJ2-7; 8 positions match TRBD2. From germline, CDR1 is SGHRS and CDR2 YFSETQ. V lost 4 bases, J lost 4 bases, and 7 bases stayed unmatched. The CDR3 is 14 amino acids. The CDR3 bases are TGCGCCAGCAGCCTGCTAGCGGGTAATTACGAGCAGTACTTC. Residues: CASSLLAGNYEQYF.